This T cell receptor beta chain stems from a study of OX40 agonist ivuxolimab in advanced cancers. At the level of the study: Cohort: around 79% men, mean age about 60, aged about 23 to 80.

Measured with immunoSEQ multiplex PCR; TCRdb has only the in-frame clones, and not every one. The sample has almost 50,000 clones; around 81% are singletons. V shed 5 bases, J shed 5 bases, and the junction held 10 bases outside the gene matches. CDR1 is LNHDA and CDR2 is SQIVND in the germline V gene (reference sequence). The CDR3 runs to 15 residues. Sequenced here: CD4+ or CD8+ T cells sorted from blood, sampled in a trial of the OX40 agonist ivuxolimab. The TCR was taken from an adult with an advanced solid tumor such as melanoma, head and neck, liver or kidney cancer. The chain recombines TRBV19 with TRBJ2-3, with 7 bases identical to TRBD2. The CDR3 is CASSLGAGVGDTQYF. DNA for the CDR3: TGTGCCAGTAGTCTGGGTGCGGGAGTGGGAGATACGCAGTATTTT.